One sample yielded the 19 T cell receptor beta chains listed below, sequenced in a study of cytomegalovirus exposure and HLA in healthy donors. Clones were read by immunoSEQ multiplex PCR, and TCRdb kept only the in-frame ones, dropping some. The table shows fewer than 200,000 clones, with approximately 89% occurring only once. Sequencing input: PBMCs. These receptor sequences come from a woman aged 18 to 35 in good health and CMV-seropositive.

The V gene is TRBV7-2, the J gene TRBJ1-2; 9 bases are shared with TRBD1. V trimming: 5 bases; J trimming: 8 bases; junction bases outside the gene matches: 15. CDR1 is SGHTA, CDR2 FQGNSA, per germline. This CDR3 is 16 amino acids long. In nucleotides, the CDR3 is TGTGCCAGCAGCCTCATTTCCAGGGGACAGGGCTCCGGCTACACCTTC. It yields the protein CASSLISRGQGSGYTF.

The V gene is TRBV7-9, the J gene TRBJ2-7; D gene unclear. From germline, CDR1 is SEHNR and CDR2 FQNEAQ (reference sequence). V gave up 1 base and J gave up 4 bases, with 5 bases separating them. This CDR3 comprises 12 residues. CDR3 loop: CASSLVLYEQYF. The CDR3 DNA follows: TGTGCCAGCAGCTTAGTTCTTTACGAGCAGTACTTC.

This clone was detected only once. The chain uses TRBV28 and TRBJ2-4; weak D call: TRBD2 (6 bases). CDR1 MDHEN and CDR2 SYDVKM come from the germline V gene. V lost 3 bases to trimming and J lost 1 base, with 16 bases between them. CDR3 length: 17 residues. The DNA of the CDR3 is TGTGCCAGCAGTTTTATTTCGGGAGCGATGGCCAAAAACATTCAGTACTTC. Translating gives CASSFISGAMAKNIQYF.

The chain employs TRBV18 and TRBJ1-3, with TRBD1 as a possible D gene (5 bases). Trimming took 3 bases from V and 2 from J, leaving 11 bases between them. This CDR3 is 15 amino acids long. Germline V lookup: CDR1 KGHSH, CDR2 LQKENI. The CDR3 DNA reads as TGTGCCAGCTCACCTGGGTCAGGGCCTGGAAACACCATATATTTT. Protein product: CASSPGSGPGNTIYF.

The CDR3 reads CASSEDRVSTDTQYF. The CDR3 nucleotides read TGTGCCAGCAGTGAGGACAGGGTTAGCACAGATACGCAGTATTTT. The J gene is TRBJ2-3, the V gene TRBV2, with 8 bases aligning to TRBD1. Germline loops: CDR1 SNHLY, CDR2 FYNNEI. The V gene end was trimmed by 3 bases and the J gene end by 0 bases; junction bases not matched to a gene: 2. The CDR3 runs 15 residues. Full variable domain (remainder filled in from reference TRBV2 and TRBJ2-3): EPEVTQTPSHQVTQMGQEVILRCVPISNHLYFYWYRQILGQKVEFLVSFYNNEISEKSEIFDDQFSVERPDGSNFTLKIRSTKLEDSAMYFCASSEDRVSTDTQYFGPGTRLTVL.

This clone was observed a few times. The rearrangement links TRBV19 to TRBJ1-2, with unresolved D. V lost 3 bases and J 5 bases, leaving 10 bases between the germline ends. This CDR3 has 13 amino acids. CDR1 is LNHDA and CDR2 is SQIVND in the germline V gene (reference sequence). CDR3: CASSIRNSYGYTF. The CDR3 DNA is TGTGCCAGTAGTATCAGGAACTCGTATGGCTACACCTTC.

The V call is TRBV27, the J call TRBJ2-3; D perhaps matches TRBD2 (5 bases). Germline CDR1 and CDR2: MNHEY and SMNVEV (reference sequence). The CDR3 is made up of 15 amino acids. The ends were cut back, 2 bases at V and 6 bases at J, with 15 bases in the middle. CDR3 protein: CASSLQLARRDTQYF. The CDR3 DNA reads TGTGCCAGCAGTTTACAGCTAGCCCGAAGGGATACGCAGTATTTT.

The chain recombines TRBV5-1 with TRBJ2-3; the D is unclear. V was trimmed by 4 bases and J by 0 bases, leaving 6 bases between them. Per the germline V gene, CDR1 is SGHRS and CDR2 is YFSETQ. The CDR3 spans 13 residues. CDR3 amino acids: CASSPSSTDTQYF. The CDR3 region has the DNA TGCGCCAGCAGCCCGTCTAGCACAGATACGCAGTATTTT.

This chain uses TRBV7-8 with TRBJ1-5, with a possible D match to TRBD1 (6 bases). The CDR3 extends over 18 amino acids. V was shortened by 1 base and J by 0 bases, with 16 bases between the two germline ends. Germline V gives CDR1 SGHVS, CDR2 FQNEAQ. The CDR3 coding sequence is TGTGCCAGCAGCTTAGGAGGGGGGGGACAATATAGCAATCAGCCCCAGCATTTT. Its translation: CASSLGGGGQYSNQPQHF. The entire variable domain, with the rest obtained from reference TRBV7-8 and TRBJ1-5, is as follows: GAGVSQSPRYKVAKRGQDVALRCDPISGHVSLFWYQQALGQGPEFLTYFQNEAQLDKSGLPSDRFFAERPEGSVSTLKIQRTQQEDSAVYLCASSLGGGGQYSNQPQHFGDGTRLSIL.

The table lists this clone with a count of one. The genes are TRBV12-5 and TRBJ2-1, with TRBD2 matching over 10 bases. From germline, CDR1 is LGHNT and CDR2 FRNRAP. The CDR3 covers 12 residues. The trim removed 9 bases at V and 14 bases at J, leaving 10 bases unmatched. The CDR3 sequence is CASGLAGDLEFF. DNA of the CDR3: TGTGCTAGCGGGCTAGCGGGAGATCTGGAGTTCTTC.

This rearrangement joins TRBV7-9 to TRBJ2-2; D perhaps matches TRBD2 (6 bases). Between the trimmed V and J ends, which lost 7 bases and 3 bases, there was a span of 27 bases. Germline V lookup: CDR1 SEHNR, CDR2 FQNEAQ (reference sequence). This CDR3 has 19 residues. The CDR3 DNA reads as TGTGCCAGCACCTTCCCTAAGGGTTCGGGACTCCCTGACACCGGGGAGCTGTTTTTT. Encoded protein: CASTFPKGSGLPDTGELFF.

The J gene is TRBJ1-2, the V gene TRBV6-6; D is undetermined. The CDR3 loop spans 13 amino acids. Germline values: CDR1 MNHNY, CDR2 SVGAGI (reference sequence). The V gene lost 5 bases and the J gene lost 3 bases, with 10 bases spanning the gap. The CDR3 region has the DNA TGTGCCAGCAGTGACCGGGTCCACTATGGCTACACCTTC. As protein: CASSDRVHYGYTF.

The rearrangement joins TRBV7-2 to TRBJ1-2; 7 nucleotides align to TRBD1. Germline V gives CDR1 SGHTA, CDR2 FQGNSA. The junction had 15 bases not matched to a gene; V was cut back by 7 bases and J by 4 bases. The CDR3 spans 16 residues. This CDR3 is CASTLGLGQRSYGYTF. The CDR3 DNA follows: TGTGCCAGCACCCTCGGACTGGGACAGCGCTCCTATGGCTACACCTTC.

J is TRBJ2-5 and V is TRBV29-1, with 11 bases aligning to TRBD1. This CDR3 contains 14 residues. Germline CDR1 reads SQVTM; CDR2 reads ANQGSEA. With 7 bases clipped from V and 5 bases from J, the junction kept 9 bases outside the gene matches. The CDR3 DNA reads as TGCAGCGCCCCAGGACAGGGGGCGGGTGAGACCCAGTACTTC. It codes for CSAPGQGAGETQYF.

The chain uses TRBV10-3 and TRBJ1-2; 11 positions agree with TRBD1. V lost 4 bases and J lost 3; bases outside the gene matches: 4. CDR1 is ENHRY, CDR2 SYGVKD, per germline. This CDR3 spans 15 amino acids. The CDR3 sequence: CAISAPGQGDYGYTF. The CDR3, as DNA: TGTGCCATCAGTGCCCCGGGACAGGGGGACTATGGCTACACCTTC.

This clone was seen a single time. The chain links TRBV5-5 to TRBJ1-3; maybe TRBD1 (6 bases). Trimming removed 4 bases from V and 2 bases from J, with 13 bases in between. The CDR3 covers 15 residues. The germline V gene has CDR1 SGHKS and CDR2 YYEKEE (reference sequence). The CDR3 coding sequence is TGTGCCAGCAGCGCAGCAGGGGTCCCTGGAAACACCATATATTTT. It codes for CASSAAGVPGNTIYF.

The gene calls are TRBV11-3 and TRBJ2-7; 7 bases are shared with TRBD1. With V trimmed by 5 bases and J by 6 bases, 7 bases remained unmatched. The CDR3 sequence is 13 residues long. CDR1 and CDR2 (germline): SGHNT, YENEEA. CDR3 sequence: CASSVTGKGEQYF. The CDR3 bases are TGTGCCAGCAGCGTGACAGGGAAGGGCGAGCAGTACTTC.

This clone was seen a few times. The genes are TRBV30 and TRBJ1-1; D may be TRBD1 (6 bases). The length of the CDR3 is 13 residues. The V gene's germline CDR1 is GTSNPN and CDR2 SVGIG (reference sequence). With 2 bases removed from V and 12 bases from J, the gap between germline ends came to 19 bases. CDR3 residues: CAWSLSGGPRTFF. CDR3 coding DNA: TGTGCCTGGAGTTTATCGGGGGGCCCTAGGACTTTCTTT.

In the case of this clone: Its ends do not fully match the called genes, so a read error is possible. The V call is TRBV7-7, the J call TRBJ2-5, with 9 bases matching TRBD2. The CDR3 spans 15 residues. From germline, CDR1 is SSHAT and CDR2 FNYEAQ (reference sequence). CDR3 sequence reads: CASSLRGGLQETQYF. The CDR3 DNA reads as TGTGCTAGCAGCTTGCGGGGGGGGCTACAAGAGACCCAGTACTTC.